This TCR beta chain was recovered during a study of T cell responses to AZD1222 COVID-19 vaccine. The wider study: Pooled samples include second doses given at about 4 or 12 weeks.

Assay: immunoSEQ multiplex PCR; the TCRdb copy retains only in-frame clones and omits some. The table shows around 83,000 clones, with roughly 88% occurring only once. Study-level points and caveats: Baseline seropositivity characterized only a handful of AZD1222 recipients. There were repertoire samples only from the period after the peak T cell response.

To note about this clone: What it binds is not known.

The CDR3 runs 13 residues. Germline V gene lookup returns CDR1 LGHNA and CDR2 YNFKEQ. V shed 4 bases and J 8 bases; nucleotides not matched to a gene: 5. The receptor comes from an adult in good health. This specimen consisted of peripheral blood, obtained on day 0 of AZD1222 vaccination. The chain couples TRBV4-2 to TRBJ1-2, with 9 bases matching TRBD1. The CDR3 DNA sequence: TGTGCCAGCAGCCTACAGGGGGCACAAGGCTACACCTTC. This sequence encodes CASSLQGAQGYTF.